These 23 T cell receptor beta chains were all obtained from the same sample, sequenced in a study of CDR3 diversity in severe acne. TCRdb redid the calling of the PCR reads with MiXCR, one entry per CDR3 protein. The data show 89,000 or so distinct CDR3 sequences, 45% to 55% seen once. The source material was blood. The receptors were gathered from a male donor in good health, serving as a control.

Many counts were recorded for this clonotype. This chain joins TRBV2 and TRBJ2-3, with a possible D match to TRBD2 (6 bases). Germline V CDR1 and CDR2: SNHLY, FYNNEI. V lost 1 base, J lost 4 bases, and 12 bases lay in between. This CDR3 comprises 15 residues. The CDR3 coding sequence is TGTGCCAGCAGTGAAGGGGCGGGATTTTCAGATACGCAGTATTTT. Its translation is CASSEGAGFSDTQYF.

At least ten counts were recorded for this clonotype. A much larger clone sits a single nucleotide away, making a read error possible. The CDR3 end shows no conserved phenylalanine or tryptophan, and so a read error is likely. The CDR3 region is CASSLGGGNQYL. DNA of the CDR3: TGTGCCAGCAGCTTAGGGGGGGGAAATCAGTACCTC. The chain joins TRBV11-2 to TRBJ2-7; 7 bases agree with TRBD2. Trimming cost V 1 base and J 10 bases; bases outside gene matches: 4. The V gene's germline CDR1 is SGHAT and CDR2 FQNNGV. The CDR3 is 12 residues long.

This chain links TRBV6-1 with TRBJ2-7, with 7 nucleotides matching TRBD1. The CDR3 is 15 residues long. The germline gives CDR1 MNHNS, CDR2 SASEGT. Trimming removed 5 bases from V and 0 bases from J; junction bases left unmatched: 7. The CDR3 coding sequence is TGTGCCAGCAGTTACTATAGGGACAGCTCCTACGAGCAGTACTTC. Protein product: CASSYYRDSSYEQYF.

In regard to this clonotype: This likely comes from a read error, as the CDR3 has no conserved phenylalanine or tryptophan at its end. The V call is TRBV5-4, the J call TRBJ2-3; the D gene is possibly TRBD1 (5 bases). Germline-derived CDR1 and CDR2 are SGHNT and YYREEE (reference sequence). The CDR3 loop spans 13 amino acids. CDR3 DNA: TGTGCCAGCAGCTTTGGTGGCACAGGTACGCAGTATCTT. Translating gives CASSFGGTGTQYL.

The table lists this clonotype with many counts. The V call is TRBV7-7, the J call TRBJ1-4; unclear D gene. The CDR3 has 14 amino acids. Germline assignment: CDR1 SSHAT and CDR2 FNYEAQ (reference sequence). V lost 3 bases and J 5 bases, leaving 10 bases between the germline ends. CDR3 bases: TGTGCCAGCAGCTTGGGAGGCCTAAATGAAAAACTGTTTTTT. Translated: CASSLGGLNEKLFF.

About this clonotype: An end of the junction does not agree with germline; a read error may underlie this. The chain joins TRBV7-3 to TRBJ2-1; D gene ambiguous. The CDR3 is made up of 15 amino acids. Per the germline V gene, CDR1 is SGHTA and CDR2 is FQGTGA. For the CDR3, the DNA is TGTACCAGCAGCTCAGAGGTGGTTGCCCTCGATGAGCAGTTCTTC. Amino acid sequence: CTSSSEVVALDEQFF.

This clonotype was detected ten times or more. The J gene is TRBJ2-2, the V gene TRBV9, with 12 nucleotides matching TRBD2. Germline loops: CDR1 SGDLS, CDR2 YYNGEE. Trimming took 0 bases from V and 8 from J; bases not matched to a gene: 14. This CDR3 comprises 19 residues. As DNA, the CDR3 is TGTGCCAGCAGCGTAGACTCCCCCATACTAGCGGGGGGTGGAGGGGAGCTGTTTTTT. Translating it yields CASSVDSPILAGGGGELFF.

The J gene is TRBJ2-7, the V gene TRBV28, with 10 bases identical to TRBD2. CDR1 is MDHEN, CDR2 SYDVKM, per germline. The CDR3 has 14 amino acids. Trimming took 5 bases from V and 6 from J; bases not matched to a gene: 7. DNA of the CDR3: TGTGCCAGCAGTCATGGGACTAGCGCTCGCGAGCAGTACTTC. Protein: CASSHGTSAREQYF.

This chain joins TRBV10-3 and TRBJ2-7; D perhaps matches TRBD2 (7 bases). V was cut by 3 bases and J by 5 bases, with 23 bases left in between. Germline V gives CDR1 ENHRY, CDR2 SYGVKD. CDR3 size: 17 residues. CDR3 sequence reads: CAISDDSRGGLRNEQYF. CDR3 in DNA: TGTGCCATCAGTGATGATTCTAGGGGGGGCCTAAGAAACGAGCAGTACTTC.

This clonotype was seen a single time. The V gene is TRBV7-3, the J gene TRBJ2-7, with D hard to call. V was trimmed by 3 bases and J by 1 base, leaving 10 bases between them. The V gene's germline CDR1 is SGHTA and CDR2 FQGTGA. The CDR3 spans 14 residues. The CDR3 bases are TGTGCCAGCAGCTTGGAGCCGGCATCCTACGAGCAGTACTTC. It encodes CASSLEPASYEQYF. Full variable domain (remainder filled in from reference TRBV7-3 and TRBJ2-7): GAGVSQTPSNKVTEKGKYVELRCDPISGHTALYWYRQSLGQGPEFLIYFQGTGAADDSGLPNDRFFAVRPEGSVSTLKIQRTERGDSAVYLCASSLEPASYEQYFGPGTRLTVT.

The CDR3 DNA reads TGTGCCAGCAGTGATCCCGGGACAGGGGGCTCGGGCTACACCTTC. Its protein is CASSDPGTGGSGYTF. J is TRBJ1-2 and V is TRBV13, with 12 bases aligning to TRBD1. This CDR3 is built from 15 residues. Trimming took 6 bases from V and 8 from J; bases not matched to a gene: 10. Germline V gives CDR1 PRHDT, CDR2 FYEKMQ (reference sequence). The full variable domain, rest sourced from reference TRBV13 and TRBJ1-2, is AAGVIQSPRHLIKEKRETATLKCYPIPRHDTVYWYQQGPGQDPQFLISFYEKMQSDKGSIPDRFSAQQFSDYHSELNMSSLELGDSALYFCASSDPGTGGSGYTFGSGTRLTVV.

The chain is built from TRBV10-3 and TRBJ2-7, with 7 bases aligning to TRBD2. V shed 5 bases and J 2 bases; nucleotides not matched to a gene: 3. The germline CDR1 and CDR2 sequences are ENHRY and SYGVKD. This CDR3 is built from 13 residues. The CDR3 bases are TGTGCCATCAGTCGAAGCGGGACCTACGAGCAGTACTTC. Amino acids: CAISRSGTYEQYF.

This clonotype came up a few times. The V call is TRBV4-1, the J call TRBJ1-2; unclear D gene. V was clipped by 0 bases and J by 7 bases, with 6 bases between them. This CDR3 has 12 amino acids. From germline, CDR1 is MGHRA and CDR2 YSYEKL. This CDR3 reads CASSQDLGGYTF. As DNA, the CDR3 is TGCGCCAGCAGCCAAGATCTAGGTGGCTACACCTTC.

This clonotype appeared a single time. This chain's CDR3 is CASGLGDYGYTF. CDR3 sequence (DNA): TGTGCCAGCGGACTGGGCGACTATGGCTACACCTTC. This chain links TRBV2 with TRBJ1-2; D is undetermined. CDR1 and CDR2 from the germline V gene are SNHLY and FYNNEI. V was cut by 8 bases and J by 3 bases, with 10 bases left in between. The CDR3 covers 12 residues.

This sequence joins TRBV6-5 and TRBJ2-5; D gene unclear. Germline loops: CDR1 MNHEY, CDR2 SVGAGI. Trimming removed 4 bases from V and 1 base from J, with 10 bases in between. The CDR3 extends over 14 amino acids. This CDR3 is CASSCPLFQETQYF. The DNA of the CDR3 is TGTGCCAGCAGTTGTCCCCTGTTCCAAGAGACCCAGTACTTC.

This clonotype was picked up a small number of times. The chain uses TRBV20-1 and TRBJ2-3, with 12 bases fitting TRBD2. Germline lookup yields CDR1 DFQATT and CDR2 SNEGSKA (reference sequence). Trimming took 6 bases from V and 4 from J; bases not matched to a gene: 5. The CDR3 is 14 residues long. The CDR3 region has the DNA TGCAGTGCAGGACTAGCGGGATGGGCAGATACGCAGTATTTT. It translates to CSAGLAGWADTQYF.

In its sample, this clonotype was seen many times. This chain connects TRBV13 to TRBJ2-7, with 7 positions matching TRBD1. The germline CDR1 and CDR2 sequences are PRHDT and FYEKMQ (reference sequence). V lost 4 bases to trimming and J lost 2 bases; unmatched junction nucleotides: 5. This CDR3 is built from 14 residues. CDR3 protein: CASSSRGRAYEQYF. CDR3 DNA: TGTGCCAGCAGCTCCAGGGGGAGAGCCTACGAGCAGTACTTC. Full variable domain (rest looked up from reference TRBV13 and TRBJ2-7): AAGVIQSPRHLIKEKRETATLKCYPIPRHDTVYWYQQGPGQDPQFLISFYEKMQSDKGSIPDRFSAQQFSDYHSELNMSSLELGDSALYFCASSSRGRAYEQYFGPGTRLTVT.

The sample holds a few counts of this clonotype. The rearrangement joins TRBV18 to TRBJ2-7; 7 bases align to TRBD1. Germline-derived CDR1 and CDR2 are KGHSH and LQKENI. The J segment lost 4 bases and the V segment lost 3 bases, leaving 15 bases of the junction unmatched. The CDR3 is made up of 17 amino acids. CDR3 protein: CASSPMSIGGVIYEQYF. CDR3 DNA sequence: TGTGCCAGCTCACCTATGAGTATAGGGGGCGTTATATACGAGCAGTACTTC.

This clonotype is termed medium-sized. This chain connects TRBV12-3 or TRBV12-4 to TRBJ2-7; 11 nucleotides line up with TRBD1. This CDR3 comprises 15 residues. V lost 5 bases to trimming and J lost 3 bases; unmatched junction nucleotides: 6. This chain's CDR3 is CASSQGQGAIYEQYF. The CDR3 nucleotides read TGTGCCAGCAGTCAAGGACAGGGGGCCATCTACGAGCAGTACTTC.

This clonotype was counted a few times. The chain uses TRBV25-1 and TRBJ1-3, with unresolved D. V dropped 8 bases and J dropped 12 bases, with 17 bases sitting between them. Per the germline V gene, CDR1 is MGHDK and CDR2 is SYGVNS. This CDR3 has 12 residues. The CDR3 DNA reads TGTGCCAGCCCCCCCAGGAGACCCCACATATATTTT. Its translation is CASPPRRPHIYF.

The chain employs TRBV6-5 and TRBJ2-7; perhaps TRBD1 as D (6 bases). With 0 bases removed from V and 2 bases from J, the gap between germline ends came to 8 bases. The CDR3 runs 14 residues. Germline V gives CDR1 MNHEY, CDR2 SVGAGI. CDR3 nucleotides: TGTGCCAGCAGTTACTCGGCAGGGGCCTACGAGCAGTACTTC. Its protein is CASSYSAGAYEQYF.

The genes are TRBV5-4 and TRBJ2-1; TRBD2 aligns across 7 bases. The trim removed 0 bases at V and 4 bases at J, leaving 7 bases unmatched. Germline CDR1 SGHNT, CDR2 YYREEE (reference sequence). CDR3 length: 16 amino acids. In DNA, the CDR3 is TGTGCCAGCAGCTTGGCCCTAGCGGACATGTACAATGAGCAGTTCTTC. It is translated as CASSLALADMYNEQFF.

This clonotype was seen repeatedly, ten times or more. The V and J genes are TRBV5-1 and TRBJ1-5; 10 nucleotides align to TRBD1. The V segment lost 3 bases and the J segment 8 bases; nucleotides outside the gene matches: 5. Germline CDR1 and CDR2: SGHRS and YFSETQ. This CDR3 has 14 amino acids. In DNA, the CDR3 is TGCGCCAGCAGCTCCGGGACAGGGGTGGAGCCCCAGCATTTT. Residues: CASSSGTGVEPQHF.